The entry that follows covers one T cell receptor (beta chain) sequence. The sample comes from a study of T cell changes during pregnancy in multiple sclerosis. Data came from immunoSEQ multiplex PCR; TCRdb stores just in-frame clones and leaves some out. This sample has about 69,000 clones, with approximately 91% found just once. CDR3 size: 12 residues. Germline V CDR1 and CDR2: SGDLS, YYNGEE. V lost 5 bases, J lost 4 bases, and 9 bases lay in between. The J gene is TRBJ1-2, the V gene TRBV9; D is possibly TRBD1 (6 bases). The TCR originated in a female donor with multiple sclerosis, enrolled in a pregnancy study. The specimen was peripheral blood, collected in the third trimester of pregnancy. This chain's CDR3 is CASRGALYGYTF. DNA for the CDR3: TGTGCCAGCAGGGGGGCTCTCTATGGCTACACCTTC.